The rows below give T cell receptor beta chains drawn from one sample of a study of T cells expressing NK-cell markers. TCRdb reprocessed the 5' RACE reads; each CDR3 protein has one entry and no DNA is given. In total, the table holds about 410,000 distinct CDR3 sequences. Sequencing was done on a sample of blood T cells: a sorted CD56 or NKG2C T cell subset, CD4+ or CD8+ T cells, or bulk PBMC T cells (not recorded which). The receptors shown here come from a woman in her forties or fifties in good health. Both conserved end residues are part of each CDR3.

CDR3aa	j_gene	v_gene
CASSLAPGGRRSEAFF	TRBJ1-1	TRBV12-3/TRBV12-4
CASSSDRVGTQYF	TRBJ2-5	TRBV12-3/TRBV12-4
CSVAGGRETQYF	TRBJ2-5	TRBV20-1
CAWNSGTGPYEQYF	TRBJ2-7	TRBV30
CASSQEGGALGAFF	TRBJ1-1	TRBV4-1
CASKLGNEQFF	TRBJ2-1	TRBV7-8
CASSETGGAGGNTIYF	TRBJ1-3	TRBV12-3/TRBV12-4
CASSPGGSGLADPYNEQFF	TRBJ2-1	TRBV7-9
CASSQNKATDTQYF	TRBJ2-3	TRBV3-1
CASSYSRREPLWFF	TRBJ2-1	TRBV6-5
CASSSPTSGGGRNEQFF	TRBJ2-1	TRBV11-2
CASSELASGNYNEQFF	TRBJ2-1	TRBV2
CASSFSASGSPKNIQYF	TRBJ2-4	TRBV11-1
CATGVSGANVLTF	TRBJ2-6	TRBV24-1
CASSVSGSVDTQYF	TRBJ2-3	TRBV5-1
CASSLDGRARETQYF	TRBJ2-5	TRBV7-3
CATSDVAGGPNGEQFF	TRBJ2-1	TRBV24-1
CASSQDARGGRETQYF	TRBJ2-5	TRBV4-1
CASRKGLENLALHF	TRBJ1-6	TRBV12-3/TRBV12-4
CASSLNRGGGTEAFF	TRBJ1-1	TRBV5-1
CASSLGTSGIYNEQFF	TRBJ2-1	TRBV5-1
CASSQGWAREKLFF	TRBJ1-4	TRBV4-1
CASSLTSDTQYF	TRBJ2-3	TRBV11-2
CASSSTLSGRTDTQYF	TRBJ2-3	TRBV5-1
CASPQAGTDTQYF	TRBJ2-3	TRBV7-9
CSARDQGGPAKEQFF	TRBJ2-1	TRBV20-1
CASSAGTATNYGYTF	TRBJ1-2	TRBV11-3
CASSNPTSGATYNEQFF	TRBJ2-1	TRBV11-2
CSVKQGAYTEAFF	TRBJ1-1	TRBV29-1
CASSPRGGRVTGELFF	TRBJ2-2	TRBV28
CASSIEGLGSIQYF	TRBJ2-4	TRBV19
CASRSPGQQFYGYTF	TRBJ1-2	TRBV19
CASSQVSQATYNEQFF	TRBJ2-1	TRBV3-1
CSASRTGKNYGYTF	TRBJ1-2	TRBV20-1
CASSLGGGTQYF	TRBJ2-3	TRBV6-5
CASSQLPNTGELFF	TRBJ2-2	TRBV4-1
CASSITTTFDEQFF	TRBJ2-1	TRBV19
CAARQASNEQFF	TRBJ2-1	TRBV10-3
CSARRAGSHWGSDTQYF	TRBJ2-3	TRBV20-1
CASSSGELMLSEQYF	TRBJ2-7	TRBV12-3/TRBV12-4
CASSTTRVGEQFF	TRBJ2-1	TRBV5-6
CATSRDIKVDEQFF	TRBJ2-1	TRBV15
CASSSPKGVGYNEQFF	TRBJ2-1	TRBV6-5
CASSALGGTDTQYF	TRBJ2-3	TRBV18
CAWSGPRGDTQYF	TRBJ2-3	TRBV30